Listed here are 21 T cell receptor beta chains from one sample, sequenced in a study of cytotoxic CD8 clonotypes in ibrutinib-treated CLL. The method was immunoSEQ multiplex PCR; TCRdb's version includes in-frame clones alone and lacks a portion of them. There are 25,000 to 30,000 clones in the sample; around 63% occur only once, and 54% lies in the top ten. Here the sequenced sample was PBMCs, taken after 24 months of ibrutinib treatment. These receptors were obtained from a human donor with chronic lymphocytic leukemia.

The chain is built from TRBV29-1 and TRBJ2-3; 7 nucleotides agree with TRBD1. This CDR3 has 14 amino acids. V lost 6 bases and J lost 3; bases outside the gene matches: 9. Germline V gives CDR1 SQVTM, CDR2 ANQGSEA. CDR3 amino acids: CSVPSLGQTDTQYF. The CDR3 DNA reads as TGCAGCGTCCCCAGCCTGGGACAGACAGATACGCAGTATTTT.

In this sample, this clone turned up many times. Here the CDR3 reads CASSLSALETQYF. CDR3 DNA sequence: TGTGCCAGCAGCTTGTCGGCGTTGGAGACCCAGTACTTC. The chain recombines TRBV5-4 with TRBJ2-5; D call uncertain. The germline V gene encodes CDR1 SGHNT and CDR2 YYREEE (reference sequence). The V and J ends lost 1 base and 5 bases respectively, with 9 bases between them. This CDR3 comprises 13 residues.

The chain couples TRBV6-5 to TRBJ2-2, with 12 bases identical to TRBD1. Germline V lookup: CDR1 MNHEY, CDR2 SVGAGI. The ends lost 8 bases at V and 7 bases at J; junction bases unmatched: 2. The CDR3 contains 13 residues. Here the CDR3 DNA reads TGTGCCAGCGGGGACAGGGGGCTCGGGGAGCTGTTTTTT. Its translation is CASGDRGLGELFF.

In this sample, this clone turned up many times. V is TRBV7-9 and J is TRBJ2-2; TRBD2 might be the D (5 bases). The length of the CDR3 is 14 residues. Looked up from germline, CDR1 is SEHNR and CDR2 is FQNEAQ (reference sequence). Trimming pared 5 bases from V and 4 bases from J, leaving 11 bases between. CDR3 region: CASSLKGSTGELFF. In DNA, the CDR3 is TGTGCCAGCAGCCTGAAAGGGAGCACCGGGGAGCTGTTTTTT.

V is TRBV5-6 and J is TRBJ1-2, with 8 bases matching TRBD1. Germline V gives CDR1 SGHDT, CDR2 YYEEEE. After removal of 4 bases from V and 7 bases from J, the junction contained 6 bases not matched to a gene. CDR3 length: 13 amino acids. The CDR3, as DNA: TGTGCCAGCAGCGCTAATGACAGGGGTGGCTACACCTTC. It specifies CASSANDRGGYTF.

V and J are TRBV29-1 and TRBJ1-4; D is undetermined. The CDR3 is made up of 13 amino acids. Trimming cost V 7 bases and J 0 bases, with 9 bases left between them. Germline assignment: CDR1 SQVTM and CDR2 ANQGSEA. The CDR3 reads CSASGTTNEKLFF. CDR3 DNA: TGCAGCGCTTCAGGAACAACTAATGAAAAACTGTTTTTT.

In this sample, this clone turned up a few times. The V call is TRBV28, the J call TRBJ1-2, with 7 bases aligning to TRBD1. Germline V gene sequence: CDR1 MDHEN, CDR2 SYDVKM. The CDR3 is 18 residues long. The V segment lost 6 bases and the J segment 0 bases; nucleotides outside the gene matches: 16. In DNA form, the CDR3 reads TGTGCCAGCAGGACGAGCCGTCTCTACAGGGGTACTAACTATGGCTACACCTTC. Translated, it gives CASRTSRLYRGTNYGYTF.

The chain links TRBV11-1 to TRBJ2-7, with 8 bases lining up with TRBD1. J was trimmed by 6 bases and V by 5 bases; bases with no gene match: 6. The CDR3 is made up of 13 amino acids. Germline CDR1 SGHAT, CDR2 FQDESV (reference sequence). CDR3 in amino acids: CASSTSRGPEQYF. CDR3 nucleotide sequence: TGTGCCAGCAGCACTTCCAGGGGGCCCGAGCAGTACTTC. Drawing the rest from reference TRBV11-1 and TRBJ2-7, the complete variable domain is EAEVAQSPRYKITEKSQAVAFWCDPISGHATLYWYRQILGQGPELLVQFQDESVVDDSQLPKDRFSAERLKGVDSTLKIQPAELGDSAMYLCASSTSRGPEQYFGPGTRLTVT.

This rearrangement joins TRBV6-1 to TRBJ2-7, with 8 bases that match TRBD2. CDR1 is MNHNS, CDR2 SASEGT, per germline. The CDR3 sequence is 13 residues long. V shed 10 bases, J shed 3 bases, and the junction held 8 bases outside the gene matches. CDR3 DNA sequence: TGTGCCACCGGTAGGAGCGGGGGCTACGAGCAGTACTTC. This sequence encodes CATGRSGGYEQYF.

The rearrangement links TRBV5-8 to TRBJ2-2; D might be TRBD1 or TRBD2, each matching 6 bases. The V end was cut by 7 bases, the J end by 4 bases, with 14 bases between. Germline CDR1 and CDR2: SGHTS and YDEGEE. The CDR3 runs to 14 residues. The CDR3 loop reads CASPGGQRTGELFF. CDR3 coding DNA: TGTGCCAGCCCCGGGGGCCAGCGCACCGGGGAGCTGTTTTTT.

This clone is medium-sized in the sample. J is TRBJ2-7 and V is TRBV9; 7 bases match TRBD1. CDR3 length: 13 amino acids. The germline V gene has CDR1 SGDLS and CDR2 YYNGEE. With 4 bases clipped from V and 2 bases from J, the junction kept 3 bases outside the gene matches. The CDR3 sequence: CASSPQGAYEQYF. The CDR3 DNA is TGTGCCAGCAGCCCCCAGGGGGCCTACGAGCAGTACTTC.

The chain combines TRBV28 with TRBJ2-7; 7 bases are a match to TRBD2. V shed 3 bases, J shed 3 bases, and the junction held 5 bases outside the gene matches. This CDR3 contains 14 residues. Germline values: CDR1 MDHEN, CDR2 SYDVKM. The CDR3 is CASSFGGEGYEQYF. The CDR3 region has the DNA TGTGCCAGCAGTTTTGGAGGGGAGGGCTACGAGCAGTACTTC.

This clone was found once. The gene calls are TRBV27 and TRBJ2-6; D ambiguous. CDR3 length: 16 residues. Germline V lookup: CDR1 MNHEY, CDR2 SMNVEV (reference sequence). Trimming cost V 4 bases and J 0 bases, with 10 bases left between them. The CDR3 region has the DNA TGTGCCAGCAGTTCCCTCACCCGCTCTGGGGCCAACGTCCTGACTTTC. It yields the protein CASSSLTRSGANVLTF.

V and J are TRBV2 and TRBJ2-4; either TRBD1 or TRBD2 may fit D (5 bases each). V was clipped by 4 bases and J by 10 bases, with 14 bases between them. This CDR3 comprises 13 residues. Per the germline V gene, CDR1 is SNHLY and CDR2 is FYNNEI. This CDR3 reads CASSALGREIQYF. For the CDR3, the DNA is TGTGCCAGCAGTGCGCTGGGACGGGAAATTCAGTACTTC.

V gene TRBV9 combines with J gene TRBJ2-1; TRBD2 matches at 12 bases. With 7 bases clipped from V and 0 bases from J, the junction kept 14 bases outside the gene matches. CDR1 SGDLS and CDR2 YYNGEE come from the germline V gene. The CDR3 contains 19 residues. The CDR3 region has the DNA TGTGCCAGCGCCAAACTAGCGGGGGGCTCGGCGAGCTCCTACAATGAGCAGTTCTTC. It encodes CASAKLAGGSASSYNEQFF.

The chain recombines TRBV5-6 with TRBJ2-3, with D tentatively TRBD1 or TRBD2 (5 bases each). Germline values: CDR1 SGHDT, CDR2 YYEEEE. The CDR3 spans 15 residues. V lost 2 bases and J lost 0, with 10 bases in between. CDR3 sequence reads: CASSFDGTSTDTQYF. The CDR3 bases are TGTGCCAGCAGCTTCGACGGGACGAGCACAGATACGCAGTATTTT.

The V call is TRBV6-5, the J call TRBJ1-2, with D maybe TRBD1 (5 bases). V dropped 9 bases and J dropped 5 bases, with 13 bases sitting between them. This CDR3 spans 12 amino acids. CDR1 MNHEY and CDR2 SVGAGI come from the germline V gene. The CDR3: CASRQTAYGYTF. CDR3 DNA sequence: TGTGCCAGTCGACAGACCGCATATGGCTACACCTTC.

This chain links TRBV4-3 with TRBJ1-2; tentative D call: TRBD1 (6 bases). V was shortened by 0 bases and J by 4 bases, with 15 bases between the two germline ends. CDR3 size: 16 residues. Germline CDR1 and CDR2: LGHNA and YSLEER. This CDR3 reads CASSQDHRAGSYGYTF. In DNA, the CDR3 is TGCGCCAGCAGCCAAGATCACAGGGCAGGGAGCTATGGCTACACCTTC.

The V gene is TRBV6-5, the J gene TRBJ1-1, with 7 nucleotides matching TRBD1. Germline CDR1 is MNHEY and CDR2 is SVGAGI. CDR3 length equals 14 residues. The V gene end was trimmed by 5 bases and the J gene end by 1 base; junction bases not matched to a gene: 4. For the CDR3, the DNA is TGTGCCAGCAGTAGACAGGGTGGGAACACTGAAGCTTTCTTT. Translated, it gives CASSRQGGNTEAFF.

This chain connects TRBV2 to TRBJ1-5; no clear D gene. Germline CDR1 is SNHLY and CDR2 is FYNNEI. V was pared by 2 bases and J by 2 bases, with 7 bases between. The CDR3 runs to 14 residues. The CDR3 bases are TGTGCCAGCAGTGAATATATAGGCAATCAGCCCCAGCATTTT. Amino acids: CASSEYIGNQPQHF.

CDR3 DNA: TGTGCCAGCAGTATGAGTGAAAACAGTAAGAACCCTCAACCCTACGAGCAGTACTTC. This codes for CASSMSENSKNPQPYEQYF. The chain recombines TRBV28 with TRBJ2-7; D call uncertain. CDR1 is MDHEN and CDR2 is SYDVKM in the germline V gene. The CDR3 totals 19 residues. The ends were cut back, 5 bases at V and 2 bases at J, with 28 bases in the middle.